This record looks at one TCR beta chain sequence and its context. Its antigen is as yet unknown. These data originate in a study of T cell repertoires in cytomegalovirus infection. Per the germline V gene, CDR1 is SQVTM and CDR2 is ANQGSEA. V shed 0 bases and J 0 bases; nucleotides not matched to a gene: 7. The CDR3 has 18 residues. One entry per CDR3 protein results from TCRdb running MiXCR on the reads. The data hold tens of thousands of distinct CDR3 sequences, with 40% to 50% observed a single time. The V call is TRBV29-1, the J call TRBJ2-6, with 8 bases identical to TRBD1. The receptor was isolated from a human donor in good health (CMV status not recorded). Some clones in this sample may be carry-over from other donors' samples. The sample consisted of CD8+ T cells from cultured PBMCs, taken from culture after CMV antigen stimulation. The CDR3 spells CSVEEDRATYSGANVLTF. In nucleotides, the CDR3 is TGCAGCGTTGAAGAGGACAGGGCCACATACTCTGGGGCCAACGTCCTGACTTTC.